This TCR beta chain appears in the sequencing data of a study of T cell changes during pregnancy in multiple sclerosis (dated by TCRdb to the late 2010s). Looking at the study overall: The study looked at changes in the T cell repertoire across pregnancy in women with multiple sclerosis.

Worth noting for this clone: This clone's antigen is unknown. Base quality data are lacking; no much larger clone is found one base away.

The CDR3 measures 15 amino acids from cysteine to phenylalanine. Kept here is only the CDR3 DNA, which spans 45 bases and is read in frame from base 1. Trimming removed 4 bases from V and 6 bases from J; the gene matches leave 8 bases unexplained. The germline V gene gives CDR1 as SGHDT and CDR2 as YYEEEE. Receptor amplification or capture employed the immunoSEQ multiplex PCR assay. TCRdb carries this immuneACCESS record with in-frame sequences only. Its versions omit some clonotypes, under half of them owing to an unresolved V gene in the studies checked, with the rest unexplained. For this sample there are 25,000 to 35,000 clones; about 88% appear just once. The ten largest clonotypes hold roughly 6.9% of the sample.

The sequence joins TRBV5-6 to TRBJ2-1; the junction holds 9 bases that match TRBD1. Sequencing was performed on CD8+ T cells from peripheral blood mononuclear cells, taken in the second trimester of pregnancy. The TCR comes from a female donor with multiple sclerosis, enrolled in a pregnancy study. The CDR3 amino acid sequence is: CASSEGQGVINEQFF. The nucleotide sequence is TGTGCCAGCAGCGAGGGACAGGGAGTAATCAATGAGCAGTTCTTC.